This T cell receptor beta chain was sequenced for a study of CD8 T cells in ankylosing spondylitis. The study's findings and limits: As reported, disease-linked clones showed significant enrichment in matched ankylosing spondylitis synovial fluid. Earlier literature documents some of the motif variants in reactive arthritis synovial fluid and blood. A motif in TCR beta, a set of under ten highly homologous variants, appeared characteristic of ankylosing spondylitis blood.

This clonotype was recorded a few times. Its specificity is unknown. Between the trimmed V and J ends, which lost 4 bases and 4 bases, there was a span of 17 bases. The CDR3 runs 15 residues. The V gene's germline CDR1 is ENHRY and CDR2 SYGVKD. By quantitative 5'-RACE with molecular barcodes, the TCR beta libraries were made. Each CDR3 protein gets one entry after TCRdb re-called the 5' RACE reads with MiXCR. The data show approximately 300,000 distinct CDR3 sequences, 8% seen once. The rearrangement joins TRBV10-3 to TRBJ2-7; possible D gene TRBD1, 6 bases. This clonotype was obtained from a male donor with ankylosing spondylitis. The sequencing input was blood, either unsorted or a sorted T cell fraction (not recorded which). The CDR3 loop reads CAISGLQGTLYEQYF. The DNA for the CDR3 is TGTGCCATCAGTGGGTTGCAGGGGACCCTTTACGAGCAGTACTTC.